This entry describes one TCR beta chain. Its antigen is not yet known. One base away there is no much larger clone; base qualities are not given. In the germline V gene (reference sequence), CDR1 corresponds to SEHNR and CDR2 to FQNEAQ. The CDR3, from cysteine to phenylalanine, totals 16 residues. CDR3 DNA is the only sequence kept; it has 48 bases, read in frame from the first base. V and J are trimmed by 5 bases and 2 bases, and the gene matches miss 11 bases of the junction. Every donor in the study was a healthy Caucasian. Three pairs of female monozygotic twins, all aged about 18 to 29 years, were included in the twin cohort. CD4+ and CD8+ T cell populations were isolated with positive isolation kits from Invitrogen. This record belongs to a study of identical twins listed by TCRdb under 2016. Regarding the research as a whole: TCR alpha and beta repertoires from monozygotic twins, unrelated adults of various ages and cord blood were deep-sequenced to test whether fetal clonotypes persist. To rule out contamination, replicate twin experiments were performed at different times with different library preparation protocols.

What the study reported, not specific to this receptor: Invariant T cells such as MAIT and iNKT could partly confound zero-insertion analyses, although diverse VJ usage argued against such confounding for most clonotypes. A weaker excess of twin sharing was found in beta out-of-frame sequences because the signal-to-noise ratio was lowered by fewer shared sequences. Because the same donors could not be followed over many years, the conclusions relied on cross-sectional statistical analysis. Abundant cord blood beta clonotypes had fewer insertions, young adult naive repertoires showed a similar but weaker trend, and memory repertoires showed no such trend. Out-of-frame TCR alpha sharing in monozygotic twins was systematically underestimated by recombination models, whereas sharing between unrelated individuals was in agreement with the recombination models. Out-of-frame TCR alpha sequences shared between twins showed an excess of low generation-probability sequences compared with coincidental sharing between unrelated individuals.

Libraries were made using 5' RACE. The instrument was an Illumina HiSeq 2000. A universal primer binding site was introduced by template switching, and a unique molecular identifier was present in the final cDNA, enabling accurate counting of TCR cDNA molecules. First-strand cDNA for TCR alpha and beta chains was synthesized from specific primers in the conserved constant-segment region. To control for contamination, each cDNA library was double barcoded with a SMART-Mk sample barcode plus Illumina barcodes. TruSeq adapter sequences, together with Illumina sample barcodes, were added in two successive PCR steps. TCR alpha and beta cDNA libraries were sequenced on the Illumina HiSeq platform with custom primers. Processing in the source paper ran as follows. Raw reads were processed with MiGEC to extract unique molecular identifiers, and MiXCR was used to determine CDR3 positions. Recombination models were inferred per individual with the repgenHMM and IGoR tools using an EM algorithm. The tcR package in R was used for shared clonotype analysis, with sharing normalized by the product of cloneset sizes. To study raw recombination free of thymic and clonal selection effects, out-of-frame nonproductive sequences were analyzed. TCRdb applied fastp at Q25 and MiXCR to the public reads, then kept only in-frame beta chains. All rows with the same CDR3 protein become a single entry with the most common DNA and genes. TCRdb assigned the V and J calls; the authors' analysis was not used. The table for this sample lists about 530,000 distinct CDR3 sequences; about 15% of them were counted only once. The top ten clones comprise roughly 0.46% of the sample.

These data also formed part of another study, on yellow fever vaccine responses in identical twins. According to the second study: According to the authors, in identical twins the way T cells responded to vaccination appeared partly convergent and partly personalized. The study precisely tracked vaccine-responding T cell clones in identical twins.

This sequence originates from a woman aged 18-29 years in good health. Material: CD4+ T cells sorted from blood. The sequence links TRBV7-9 to TRBJ2-7; TRBD1 agrees with 8 junctional bases. The nucleotide sequence reads as follows: TGTGCCAGCAGCCCCACCCGGGCGGGACAGGCCTACGAGCAGTACTTC. Its translation reads: CASSPTRAGQAYEQYF.